This T cell receptor beta chain was retrieved from a study of vaccination and CD4 T cells after COVID-19. Documented treatment: roughly nine-day PBMC culture with coronavirus spike peptide pools or control peptides (ViraFEST assay). In the ViraFEST assay, peptide-pool expansion preceded TCR sequencing of expanded clonotypes. Regarding this clonotype: Antigen: not known.

V was cut by 6 bases and J by 4 bases, with 15 bases left in between. Germline loops: CDR1 MDHEN, CDR2 SYDVKM. The CDR3 has 14 residues. The study sequenced cultured CD4+ T cell DNA using the Oncomine TCR Beta short-read assay. The source of extracted genomic DNA was cultured CD4+ T cells. TCRdb used MiXCR to reprocess the PCR reads, holding one entry per CDR3 protein. The table lists around 15,000 distinct CDR3 sequences, 58% of them singletons. The receptor was isolated from a human donor who had recovered from COVID-19. The rearrangement links TRBV28 to TRBJ1-2; maybe TRBD1 (5 bases). The sample was CD4+ T cells from blood, cultured in vitro. CDR3 residues: CASSPPGERYGYTF. CDR3 nucleotide sequence: TGTGCCAGCAGCCCCCCGGGGGAGCGCTATGGCTACACCTTC.